This is a list of T cell receptor beta chains from one sample in a study of T-cell reconstitution after alpha-beta-depleted transplantation in children. Each CDR3 protein is one row after TCRdb ran MiXCR on the PCR reads. The sample includes approximately 980,000 distinct CDR3 sequences, about 29% of them seen just once. Sample: PBMCs, mostly from graft donor cells, taken 360 days after TCRalphabeta/CD19-depleted stem cell transplant. These receptor sequences come from a boy younger than two who had a stem cell transplant for SCID, so the T cells may come from the graft donor. CDR3s include the opening cysteine and the closing phenylalanine or tryptophan. Fields, in order: J gene, V gene, D gene, clone size, CDR3 protein, CDR3 DNA. The D gene is left open where the match is weak. Clone size appears in some rows only: once, few, many, or a class for an expanded clone.

j_gene: TRBJ1-1; v_gene: TRBV5-1; d_gene: TRBD1; abundance: few; CDR3aa: CASSLEGQGTGAFF; CDR3nt: TGCGCCAGCAGCTTGGAGGGACAGGGTACCGGCGCTTTCTTT
j_gene: TRBJ1-2; v_gene: TRBV10-3; d_gene: NA; abundance: NA; CDR3aa: CAISGGANYGYTF; CDR3nt: TGTGCCATCAGCGGCGGTGCTAACTATGGCTACACCTTC
j_gene: TRBJ2-3; v_gene: TRBV29-1; d_gene: TRBD2; abundance: NA; CDR3aa: CSVGGLAGGLYTDTQYF; CDR3nt: TGCAGCGTGGGAGGACTAGCGGGGGGACTATACACAGATACGCAGTATTTT
j_gene: TRBJ2-7; v_gene: TRBV7-3; d_gene: TRBD1; abundance: NA; CDR3aa: CASSLSGTGIPEPSYEQYF; CDR3nt: TGTGCCAGCAGCTTAAGCGGGACAGGGATACCCGAGCCTTCCTACGAGCAGTACTTC
j_gene: TRBJ2-1; v_gene: TRBV4-3; d_gene: TRBD1; abundance: NA; CDR3aa: CASSHRPGQGNEQFF; CDR3nt: TGCGCCAGCAGCCACCGACCGGGACAGGGGAATGAGCAGTTCTTC
j_gene: TRBJ2-1; v_gene: TRBV7-2; d_gene: NA; abundance: few; CDR3aa: CASSLKQSSYNEQFF; CDR3nt: TGTGCCAGCAGCTTAAAACAGAGCTCCTACAATGAGCAGTTCTTC
j_gene: TRBJ2-7; v_gene: TRBV27; d_gene: NA; abundance: NA; CDR3aa: CASRAAGDMTNEQYF; CDR3nt: TGTGCCAGCAGGGCTGCAGGGGACATGACAAACGAGCAGTACTTC
j_gene: TRBJ2-6; v_gene: TRBV6-2/TRBV6-3; d_gene: NA; abundance: NA; CDR3aa: CASSYGPYSGANVLTF; CDR3nt: TGTGCCAGCAGTTACGGGCCTTACTCTGGGGCCAACGTCCTGACTTTC
j_gene: TRBJ2-1; v_gene: TRBV6-1; d_gene: NA; abundance: NA; CDR3aa: CASSRGTVAYNEQFF; CDR3nt: TGTGCCAGCAGTCGTGGGACGGTAGCCTACAATGAGCAGTTCTTC
j_gene: TRBJ2-3; v_gene: TRBV28; d_gene: NA; abundance: NA; CDR3aa: CASSLYLDTDTQYF; CDR3nt: TGTGCCAGCAGTTTATATCTCGACACAGATACGCAGTATTTT
j_gene: TRBJ2-7; v_gene: TRBV5-1; d_gene: TRBD1; abundance: NA; CDR3aa: CASSLADRSHEQYF; CDR3nt: TGCGCCAGCAGCTTGGCGGACAGGTCCCACGAGCAGTACTTC
j_gene: TRBJ2-5; v_gene: TRBV7-9; d_gene: NA; abundance: NA; CDR3aa: CASSWVGAGLQETQYF; CDR3nt: TGTGCCAGCAGCTGGGTCGGGGCAGGACTCCAAGAGACCCAGTACTTC
j_gene: TRBJ1-2; v_gene: TRBV3-1; d_gene: TRBD1; abundance: NA; CDR3aa: CASSQGAGTGPGYTF; CDR3nt: TGTGCCAGCAGCCAAGGGGCCGGGACAGGGCCCGGCTACACCTTC
j_gene: TRBJ2-1; v_gene: TRBV9; d_gene: NA; abundance: NA; CDR3aa: CASSAQGYGEQFF; CDR3nt: TGTGCCAGCAGCGCACAGGGTTACGGTGAGCAGTTCTTC
j_gene: TRBJ2-1; v_gene: TRBV24-1; d_gene: TRBD1; abundance: few; CDR3aa: CATSETGSVRNEQFF; CDR3nt: TGTGCCACCAGTGAGACAGGGTCGGTTCGGAATGAGCAGTTCTTC
j_gene: TRBJ1-5; v_gene: TRBV10-1; d_gene: NA; abundance: few; CDR3aa: CASRGRGTF; CDR3nt: TGCGCCAGCAGGGGACGGGGAACTTTT
j_gene: TRBJ1-5; v_gene: TRBV5-1; d_gene: TRBD1; abundance: NA; CDR3aa: CASSLTGQEGQPQHF; CDR3nt: TGCGCCAGCAGCTTAACGGGACAGGAGGGTCAGCCCCAGCATTTT
j_gene: TRBJ2-5; v_gene: TRBV29-1; d_gene: NA; abundance: few; CDR3aa: CSVRANAAETQYF; CDR3nt: TGCAGCGTGAGGGCTAATGCCGCGGAGACCCAGTACTTC
j_gene: TRBJ2-1; v_gene: TRBV7-9; d_gene: TRBD1; abundance: NA; CDR3aa: CASSTTGTANNEQFF; CDR3nt: TGTGCCAGCAGCACCACCGGGACAGCAAACAATGAGCAGTTCTTC
j_gene: TRBJ1-4; v_gene: TRBV7-9; d_gene: TRBD1; abundance: many; CDR3aa: CASSLTTGGTNEKLFF; CDR3nt: TGTGCCAGCAGCTTAACTACAGGGGGCACTAATGAAAAACTGTTTTTT
j_gene: TRBJ2-2; v_gene: TRBV6-5; d_gene: NA; abundance: few; CDR3aa: CASSYLGSGTGELFF; CDR3nt: TGTGCCAGCAGTTACCTAGGTTCGGGAACCGGGGAGCTGTTTTTT
j_gene: TRBJ1-6; v_gene: TRBV20-1; d_gene: NA; abundance: NA; CDR3aa: CSARDQVVSPLHF; CDR3nt: TGCAGTGCTAGAGATCAAGTCGTCTCACCCCTCCACTTT
j_gene: TRBJ2-7; v_gene: TRBV12-3/TRBV12-4; d_gene: NA; abundance: NA; CDR3aa: CASSLKGLFSSEQYF; CDR3nt: TGTGCCAGCAGTCTTAAAGGTTTATTTTCCTCCGAGCAGTACTTC
j_gene: TRBJ1-1; v_gene: TRBV28; d_gene: TRBD1; abundance: few; CDR3aa: CASSFRAGGAEAFF; CDR3nt: TGTGCCAGCAGTTTTCGGGCAGGGGGGGCTGAAGCTTTCTTT
j_gene: TRBJ2-4; v_gene: TRBV19; d_gene: TRBD1; abundance: NA; CDR3aa: CASSTEIRQGVNIQYF; CDR3nt: TGTGCCAGTAGTACGGAAATCCGACAGGGTGTGAACATTCAGTACTTC
j_gene: TRBJ1-4; v_gene: TRBV20-1; d_gene: NA; abundance: NA; CDR3aa: CSARHDRPNEKLFF; CDR3nt: TGCAGTGCTAGACACGACAGGCCTAATGAAAAACTGTTTTTT
j_gene: TRBJ2-3; v_gene: TRBV20-1; d_gene: NA; abundance: few; CDR3aa: CSARLYSGRADTQYF; CDR3nt: TGCAGTGCTAGACTTTACTCTGGGCGGGCAGATACGCAGTATTTT
j_gene: TRBJ1-2; v_gene: TRBV25-1; d_gene: TRBD1; abundance: NA; CDR3aa: CASSDGTGVHYGYTF; CDR3nt: TGTGCCAGCAGTGATGGGACAGGGGTTCACTATGGCTACACCTTC
j_gene: TRBJ2-5; v_gene: TRBV3-1; d_gene: NA; abundance: few; CDR3aa: CASSTRDPWGETQYF; CDR3nt: TGTGCCAGCAGCACACGGGACCCCTGGGGGGAGACCCAGTACTTC
j_gene: TRBJ1-3; v_gene: TRBV12-3/TRBV12-4; d_gene: NA; abundance: NA; CDR3aa: CASSARTVSGNTIYF; CDR3nt: TGTGCCAGCAGTGCCCGGACAGTGTCTGGAAACACCATATATTTT
j_gene: TRBJ1-5; v_gene: TRBV2; d_gene: NA; abundance: few; CDR3aa: CASTQTGISPQHF; CDR3nt: TGTGCCAGCACCCAGACAGGAATCAGCCCCCAGCATTTT
j_gene: TRBJ1-6; v_gene: TRBV5-1; d_gene: TRBD1; abundance: NA; CDR3aa: CASSLSGQGYSPLHF; CDR3nt: TGCGCCAGCAGCTTGAGTGGACAGGGTTATTCACCCCTCCACTTT
j_gene: TRBJ2-1; v_gene: TRBV9; d_gene: TRBD2; abundance: NA; CDR3aa: CASSVGLAGASSYNEQFF; CDR3nt: TGTGCCAGCAGCGTAGGCTTAGCGGGGGCGAGCTCCTACAATGAGCAGTTCTTC
j_gene: TRBJ2-5; v_gene: TRBV7-2; d_gene: NA; abundance: NA; CDR3aa: CASSDPGVETQYF; CDR3nt: TGTGCCAGCAGCGACCCCGGCGTCGAGACCCAGTACTTC
j_gene: TRBJ1-6; v_gene: TRBV12-3/TRBV12-4; d_gene: TRBD1; abundance: NA; CDR3aa: CASSNRQGAQSPLHF; CDR3nt: TGTGCCAGCTCAAACAGACAGGGGGCACAATCACCCCTCCACTTT
j_gene: TRBJ2-3; v_gene: TRBV19; d_gene: NA; abundance: few; CDR3aa: CASKGWGTDTQYF; CDR3nt: TGTGCCAGCAAGGGGTGGGGCACAGATACGCAGTATTTT
j_gene: TRBJ1-6; v_gene: TRBV30; d_gene: NA; abundance: NA; CDR3aa: CAWSAAGGSPLHF; CDR3nt: TGTGCCTGGAGCGCAGCCGGAGGCTCACCCCTCCACTTT
j_gene: TRBJ2-2; v_gene: TRBV4-1; d_gene: NA; abundance: NA; CDR3aa: CASSPVGGRSGELFF; CDR3nt: TGCGCCAGCAGCCCAGTCGGGGGGCGGTCCGGGGAGCTGTTTTTT
j_gene: TRBJ1-1; v_gene: TRBV4-2; d_gene: TRBD1; abundance: NA; CDR3aa: CASSQEGQWDRVTEAFF; CDR3nt: TGTGCCAGCAGCCAAGAAGGTCAGTGGGACAGGGTCACTGAAGCTTTCTTT
j_gene: TRBJ1-2; v_gene: TRBV20-1; d_gene: NA; abundance: NA; CDR3aa: CSGAREAYGYTF; CDR3nt: TGCAGTGGCGCCCGGGAAGCCTATGGCTACACCTTC
j_gene: TRBJ2-5; v_gene: TRBV12-3/TRBV12-4; d_gene: NA; abundance: NA; CDR3aa: CARCSGPRETQYF; CDR3nt: TGTGCCAGATGCTCGGGTCCTCGAGAGACCCAGTACTTC
j_gene: TRBJ2-5; v_gene: TRBV20-1; d_gene: TRBD2; abundance: NA; CDR3aa: CSARPFRLAGGGTQYF; CDR3nt: TGCAGTGCTAGACCGTTCCGACTAGCGGGGGGTGGGACCCAGTACTTC
j_gene: TRBJ1-2; v_gene: TRBV10-3; d_gene: NA; abundance: few; CDR3aa: CAIRDRGQLYGYTF; CDR3nt: TGTGCCATCCGAGACCGGGGCCAACTTTATGGCTACACCTTC
j_gene: TRBJ2-1; v_gene: TRBV4-1; d_gene: NA; abundance: NA; CDR3aa: CASPEGRYNEQFF; CDR3nt: TGCGCCAGCCCCGAGGGGAGGTACAATGAGCAGTTCTTC
j_gene: TRBJ2-2; v_gene: TRBV4-1; d_gene: TRBD2; abundance: NA; CDR3aa: CASSQPGLAGGRLRGELFF; CDR3nt: TGCGCCAGCAGCCAACCCGGACTAGCGGGGGGGCGATTACGCGGGGAGCTGTTTTTT
j_gene: TRBJ2-7; v_gene: TRBV12-3/TRBV12-4; d_gene: NA; abundance: NA; CDR3aa: CASSPDHGEQYF; CDR3nt: TGTGCCAGCAGTCCGGACCACGGCGAGCAGTACTTC
j_gene: TRBJ2-6; v_gene: TRBV12-3/TRBV12-4; d_gene: NA; abundance: few; CDR3aa: CASREVGVAGANVLTF; CDR3nt: TGTGCCAGCAGAGAAGTGGGGGTCGCTGGGGCCAACGTCCTGACTTTC
j_gene: TRBJ2-7; v_gene: TRBV6-1; d_gene: NA; abundance: NA; CDR3aa: CASSAQGRGYEQYF; CDR3nt: TGTGCCAGCAGTGCACAGGGACGAGGGTACGAGCAGTACTTC
j_gene: TRBJ2-3; v_gene: TRBV4-1; d_gene: TRBD1; abundance: NA; CDR3aa: CASSQGTGERIDTQYF; CDR3nt: TGCGCCAGCAGCCAAGGGACAGGAGAAAGGATAGATACGCAGTATTTT
j_gene: TRBJ2-7; v_gene: TRBV12-3/TRBV12-4; d_gene: TRBD1; abundance: NA; CDR3aa: CASSPRDRGAYEQYF; CDR3nt: TGTGCCAGCAGTCCCCGGGACAGGGGTGCCTACGAGCAGTACTTC